This T cell receptor beta chain was obtained from a study of T cell responses to AZD1222 COVID-19 vaccine. CDR1 is MNHEY and CDR2 is SMNVEV in the germline V gene (reference sequence). The CDR3 spans 12 residues. V gave up 5 bases and J gave up 0 bases, with 3 bases separating them. Whole-study findings and limits: Repertoires were collected only later (after the peak T cell response had occurred). Within unmutated variant regions lay the reported targets of nearly half of spike-specific TCRs. Only a handful of AZD1222 recipients were seropositive at baseline.

The protocol was immunoSEQ multiplex PCR, while the TCRdb copy is restricted to in-frame clones and leaves out a portion. The sample shows over 100,000 clones, about 93% of them seen only once. About this clone: Its antigen is unidentified.

J is TRBJ2-3 and V is TRBV27, with D unresolved. Sequences were derived from peripheral blood, sampled on day 0 of AZD1222 vaccination. This TCR derives from an adult in good health. The CDR3 spells CASSQSTDTQYF. Here the CDR3 DNA reads TGTGCCAGCAGTCAGAGCACAGATACGCAGTATTTT.